The T cell receptor beta chain under discussion was sequenced for a study of blood T cells in healthy people across ages. Study-wide results and caveats: Per million T cells, the diversity of TCR beta decreased roughly linearly as age advanced.

The CDR3 runs to 13 residues. V was pared by 3 bases and J by 0 bases, with 5 bases between. The germline V gene has CDR1 LNHNV and CDR2 YYDKDF (reference sequence). In this sample, this clonotype turned up a few times. What it binds is unknown. Combining a sample-barcoded 5' primer with a J-beta primer mix, a second PCR ran for roughly 7 to 11 cycles. Template switching added a 12-random-nucleotide identifier to every cDNA molecule. Each CDR3 protein gets one entry after TCRdb re-called the 5' RACE reads with MiXCR. Seen here are about 670,000 distinct CDR3 sequences, around two fifths observed once, and the top ten hold around 30%.

The TCR was taken from a man older than 75 in good health. The rearrangement uses TRBV15 and TRBJ2-5; tentative D call: TRBD2 (5 bases). The sequenced material came from blood. This chain's CDR3 is CATSRDYQETQYF. Written as DNA, the CDR3 is TGTGCCACCAGCAGGGACTACCAAGAGACCCAGTACTTC. The full variable domain, completed using reference TRBV15 and TRBJ2-5, is DAMVIQNPRYQVTQFGKPVTLSCSQTLNHNVMYWYQQKSSQAPKLLFHYYDKDFNNEADTPDNFQSRRPNTSFCFLDIRSPGLGDTAMYLCATSRDYQETQYFGPGTRLLVL.